This T cell receptor beta chain was captured in a study of CD8 T cells in ankylosing spondylitis. Per germline, CDR1 SQVTM and CDR2 ANQGSEA. The CDR3 is 13 residues long. The V and J ends lost 4 bases and 4 bases respectively, with 13 bases between them. By quantitative 5'-RACE with molecular barcodes, the TCR beta libraries were made. TCRdb called the 5' RACE reads again in MiXCR, with one record for every CDR3 protein. The table includes approximately 350,000 distinct CDR3 sequences, 20% to 25% detected once. Specimen: blood, either unsorted or a sorted T cell fraction (not recorded which). The sequence was collected from a male donor with ankylosing spondylitis or in good health (not recorded which). The genes are TRBV29-1 and TRBJ1-2; TRBD1 is a possible D gene (5 bases). The CDR3 is CSVVPSGGYGYTF. The CDR3, as DNA: TGCAGCGTTGTTCCCTCCGGGGGCTATGGCTACACCTTC.